These T cell receptor beta chains were read from a single sample in a study of breast tumors, draining lymph nodes, adjacent tissues. TCRdb itself ran the multiplex PCR reads through MiXCR, one entry per CDR3 protein. The top ten hold roughly 4.5% of the sample, which has around 190,000 distinct CDR3 sequences, 30% to 35% seen once. Source material: axillary lymph node tissue. Receptors were obtained from a female donor with breast cancer. Some clones in this sample may be carry-over from other donors' samples. CDR3s include the opening cysteine and the closing phenylalanine or tryptophan. The order of the fields is clone size, V gene, J gene, D gene, CDR3 protein, CDR3 DNA. A D gene is named only where the DNA matches it firmly. Expanded clones get a size class; other rows say once, few or many, or leave the size out.

>many|TRBV10-3|TRBJ2-3|TRBD1
CAISEASGQGPDTQYF
TGTGCCATCAGTGAGGCGAGCGGACAGGGGCCAGATACGCAGTATTTT
>many|TRBV11-3|TRBJ1-6|NA
CASSSPGAYSPLHF
TGTGCCAGCAGCTCCCCGGGGGCCTATTCACCCCTCCACTTT
>many|TRBV25-1|TRBJ1-2|NA
CASRDPVRNYGYTF
TGTGCCAGCAGGGATCCGGTCCGGAACTATGGCTACACCTTC
>many|TRBV11-2|TRBJ1-5|NA
CASSLEPGVQPQHF
TGTGCCAGCAGCTTAGAGCCTGGGGTTCAGCCCCAGCATTTT
>many|TRBV20-1|TRBJ1-4|NA
CSARDPFEGGGEKLLF
TGCAGTGCTAGAGACCCGTTTGAAGGAGGCGGTGAAAAACTGCTTTTT
>many|TRBV9|TRBJ1-6|TRBD1
CASSVEGQVSPLHF
TGTGCCAGCAGCGTAGAGGGACAGGTTTCACCCCTCCACTTT
>many|TRBV7-9|TRBJ1-6|NA
CASSLVGGSSYNSPLHF
TGTGCCAGCAGCTTAGTTGGAGGAAGCTCCTATAATTCACCCCTCCACTTT
>NA|TRBV12-3/TRBV12-4|TRBJ1-1|NA
CASSLWANTEAFF
TGTGCCAGCAGTTTGTGGGCGAACACTGAAGCTTTCTTT
>many|TRBV3-1|TRBJ1-5|NA
CASSQGGRRGMPQHF
TGTGCCAGCAGCCAAGGTGGGCGGAGGGGTATGCCCCAGCATTTT
>NA|TRBV7-8|TRBJ1-5|NA
CASSFGTAREPQHF
TGTGCCAGCAGCTTCGGCACAGCCCGCGAGCCCCAGCATTTT
>many|TRBV18|TRBJ2-7|TRBD2
CASSSPTSGRAYEQYF
TGTGCCAGCTCGTCACCGACTAGCGGGAGGGCCTACGAGCAGTACTTC
>NA|TRBV10-3|TRBJ2-1|NA
CAISESSGRRSSYNEQFF
TGTGCCATCAGTGAGTCTTCAGGGAGGCGGAGCTCCTACAATGAGCAGTTCTTC
>once|TRBV25-1|TRBJ1-5|NA
CASSELGVAGQPQHF
TGTGCCAGCAGTGAATTGGGAGTAGCGGGACAGCCCCAGCATTTT
>NA|TRBV7-2|TRBJ2-2|TRBD1
CASSRRTGQGELFF
TGTGCCAGCAGCCGGCGTACGGGACAGGGGGAGCTGTTTTTT
>NA|TRBV6-4|TRBJ1-5|TRBD1
CASSHNRDRGLEGLRKPQHF
TGTGCCAGCAGTCACAACCGGGACAGGGGGCTGGAGGGCTTAAGGAAGCCCCAGCATTTT
>many|TRBV5-4|TRBJ2-3|NA
CASSLEGEPTDTQYF
TGTGCCAGCAGCTTGGAAGGCGAGCCCACAGATACGCAGTATTTT
>few|TRBV7-2|TRBJ2-4|NA
CASSSHGGPQNIQYF
TGTGCCAGCAGCTCCCACGGGGGGCCCCAAAACATTCAGTACTTC
>NA|TRBV2|TRBJ2-3|TRBD2
CASRGRLAGTDTQYF
TGTGCCAGCAGGGGTAGACTAGCGGGCACAGATACGCAGTATTTT
>few|TRBV11-3|TRBJ1-1|NA
CASSGRMGYTEAFF
TGTGCCAGCAGCGGTAGGATGGGCTACACTGAAGCTTTCTTT
>many|TRBV20-1|TRBJ1-2|TRBD1
CGQGDLYYGYTF
TGCGGACAGGGGGATTTATATTATGGCTACACCTTC
>NA|TRBV15|TRBJ2-2|NA
CATSSPRDPRGDTGELFF
TGTGCCACCAGCAGCCCACGGGACCCTAGGGGTGACACCGGGGAGCTGTTTTTT
>once|TRBV2|TRBJ1-4|NA
CASSGHEKLFF
TGTGCCAGCAGTGGACACGAAAAACTGTTTTTT
>NA|TRBV25-1|TRBJ1-1|NA
CASSPAGLRNTEAFF
TGTGCCAGCAGCCCCGCCGGACTTAGGAACACTGAAGCTTTCTTT
>NA|TRBV5-8|TRBJ1-3|NA
CASRSYGAGEGNTIYF
TGTGCCAGCCGCTCGTACGGGGCCGGGGAGGGAAACACCATATATTTT
>many|TRBV7-2|TRBJ2-2|NA
CASSLGRRGSLTGELFF
TGTGCCAGCAGCTTAGGTAGAAGGGGGTCTTTGACCGGGGAGCTGTTTTTT
>NA|TRBV27|TRBJ2-2|NA
CASSLGSWIRNTGELFF
TGTGCCAGCAGTTTAGGGAGTTGGATACGGAACACCGGGGAGCTGTTTTTT
>many|TRBV6-6|TRBJ1-4|NA
CASSYSSGGGEKLFF
TGTGCCAGCAGTTACTCGAGTGGTGGTGGTGAAAAACTGTTTTTT
>NA|TRBV27|TRBJ2-5|NA
CASSRAWSRTF
TGTGCCAGCAGCCGAGCATGGAGCAGGACCTTC
>many|TRBV9|TRBJ1-4|NA
CASSVGVTNEKLFF
TGTGCCAGCAGCGTGGGGGTAACTAATGAAAAACTGTTTTTT
>many|TRBV19|TRBJ2-1|NA
CASSIQGNNEQFF
TGTGCCAGTAGTATTCAGGGGAACAATGAGCAGTTCTTC
>few|TRBV19|TRBJ1-3|TRBD1
CASSIEGMTGASGNTIYF
TGTGCCAGTAGTATAGAAGGCATGACAGGGGCTAGTGGAAACACCATATATTTT
>many|TRBV7-2|TRBJ2-3|TRBD1
CASSLLTTGGVTDTQYF
TGTGCCAGCAGCTTACTAACGACAGGGGGGGTCACAGATACGCAGTATTTT
>few|TRBV20-1|TRBJ1-1|NA
CSARVEGNTEAFF
TGCAGTGCTAGAGTCGAGGGAAACACTGAAGCTTTCTTT
>many|TRBV7-8|TRBJ1-2|NA
CASSLAPEDYGYTF
TGTGCCAGCAGCTTAGCGCCGGAAGACTATGGCTACACCTTC
>many|TRBV14|TRBJ2-7|NA
CASSQDLKSEGWVYEQYF
TGTGCCAGCAGCCAAGATCTGAAGAGCGAAGGATGGGTCTACGAGCAGTACTTC
>many|TRBV10-3|TRBJ1-2|TRBD1
CAISEPGTDDNYGYTF
TGTGCCATCAGTGAGCCGGGGACAGATGATAACTATGGCTACACCTTC
>NA|TRBV5-1|TRBJ2-1|TRBD2
CASSFGAGGYSEQFF
TGCGCCAGCAGCTTCGGAGCGGGAGGTTATAGTGAGCAGTTCTTC
>many|TRBV6-5|TRBJ2-5|TRBD1
CASSYQGARETQYF
TGTGCCAGCAGTTACCAGGGGGCAAGAGAGACCCAGTACTTC
>NA|TRBV12-3/TRBV12-4|TRBJ1-1|NA
CASRRNGNTEAFF
TGTGCCAGCAGGAGGAACGGGAACACTGAAGCTTTCTTT
>NA|TRBV5-1|TRBJ1-6|NA
CASSLDGGNRAVSPLHF
TGCGCCAGCAGCTTGGATGGCGGTAACAGGGCCGTTTCACCCCTCCACTTT
>NA|TRBV10-1|TRBJ1-1|NA
CASSELGQGEAFF
TGCGCCAGCAGTGAGCTTGGGCAGGGCGAAGCTTTCTTT
>NA|TRBV28|TRBJ1-5|NA
CASSSPDRTYGNQPQHF
TGTGCCAGCAGTTCCCCGGACAGAACATATGGCAATCAGCCCCAGCATTTT
>few|TRBV6-2/TRBV6-3|TRBJ2-3|NA
CASSPVTAGTDTQYF
TGTGCCAGCAGTCCCGTGACTGCAGGCACAGATACGCAGTATTTT
>many|TRBV10-3|TRBJ2-1|TRBD2
CAISKGGLAGGEEQFF
TGTGCCATCAGCAAGGGAGGACTAGCGGGAGGGGAGGAGCAGTTCTTC
>many|TRBV7-9|TRBJ2-3|TRBD1
CASSPDRGGSTDTQYF
TGTGCCAGCAGCCCCGACAGGGGCGGTAGTACAGATACGCAGTATTTT
>many|TRBV12-5|TRBJ1-3|NA
CASGTTGNTIYF
TGTGCTAGTGGTACAACGGGGAACACCATATATTTT
>NA|TRBV6-6|TRBJ1-3|NA
CASVAGHADSGNTIYF
TGTGCCAGCGTGGCGGGACACGCCGACTCTGGAAACACCATATATTTT
>many|TRBV19|TRBJ2-1|NA
CASSPRQYNEQFF
TGTGCCAGTAGTCCGCGACAGTACAATGAGCAGTTCTTC
>many|TRBV20-1|TRBJ2-7|NA
CSARVSGTSYEQYF
TGCAGTGCTAGAGTCTCCGGGACCTCCTACGAGCAGTACTTC
>NA|TRBV12-3/TRBV12-4|TRBJ1-3|NA
CASSQNRARSTIYF
TGTGCCAGCAGCCAAAACAGGGCTCGGAGCACCATATATTTT
>many|TRBV20-1|TRBJ2-7|NA
CSVPTRDSPYFSYEQYF
TGCAGTGTTCCAACCAGGGACTCACCTTATTTCTCCTACGAGCAGTACTTC
>many|TRBV10-3|TRBJ1-5|NA
CAIRGPGQEQPQHF
TGTGCCATCAGGGGCCCTGGGCAAGAACAGCCCCAGCATTTT
>NA|TRBV7-7|TRBJ1-6|NA
CASSLVGTGKSPLHF
TGTGCCAGCAGCTTAGTCGGGACTGGGAAATCACCCCTCCACTTT
>NA|TRBV7-3|TRBJ2-3|TRBD2
CASSLAGGAGAGTDTQYF
TGTGCCAGCAGCTTAGCGGGGGGGGCGGGGGCCGGCACAGATACGCAGTATTTT
>many|TRBV9|TRBJ2-2|TRBD2
CASSVGTSGATGELFF
TGTGCCAGCAGCGTCGGGACTAGCGGGGCCACCGGGGAGCTGTTTTTT
>many|TRBV7-6|TRBJ2-2|NA
CASSLGGGINTGELFF
TGTGCCAGCAGCTTAGGTGGGGGTATCAACACCGGGGAGCTGTTTTTT
>many|TRBV19|TRBJ2-3|NA
CASSQPGADTQYF
TGTGCCAGTAGCCAACCCGGGGCAGATACGCAGTATTTT
>NA|TRBV5-4|TRBJ1-2|NA
CASVPRAGNGGYTF
TGTGCCAGCGTACCCAGGGCGGGGAATGGTGGCTACACCTTC
>many|TRBV19|TRBJ1-5|NA
CASSTGSAGNQPQHF
TGTGCCAGTAGTACAGGCTCCGCGGGCAATCAGCCCCAGCATTTT
>many|TRBV6-6|TRBJ2-7|NA
CASSHDLLNEQYF
TGTGCCAGCAGTCACGACCTTTTGAACGAGCAGTACTTC